This TCR beta chain was identified in a study of blood T cell repertoires in COVID-19. On the study more broadly: Some COVID-19 samples were acute and others convalescent; all came from the United States, Italy and Spain. Nucleic acid was either cDNA or gDNA, and it came from T cells, B-cell-depleted T cells, or PBMCs.

Germline V CDR1 and CDR2: MDHEN, SYDVKM. V gave up 6 bases and J gave up 5 bases; unmatched junction bases: 9. The CDR3 has 14 amino acids. Per the study methods: Counts of nucleated cells, estimated from reference gene primer amplification, were obtained. This table comes from immunoSEQ multiplex PCR, and its TCRdb copy is limited to in-frame clones, with some not included. V, J and clone size are those of that table, while D and trimming were read from the DNA. The sample contains some 95,000 clones, 86% of which appear only once. The sequenced material came from peripheral blood. The J gene is TRBJ2-7, the V gene TRBV28; 8 positions match TRBD1. The TCR was taken from a man older than 75 with active or convalescent COVID-19. CDR3 sequence reads: CASRPWTGPDEQYF. For the CDR3, the DNA is TGTGCCAGCAGACCTTGGACAGGGCCTGACGAGCAGTACTTC.